The next 14 T cell receptor beta chains were all read from a single sample in a study of CD4 and CD8 cells across lung adenocarcinoma regions. TCRdb processed the PCR reads anew with MiXCR; each CDR3 protein has one entry. The sample yields several thousand distinct CDR3 sequences, 50% seen once. Sequencing was done on a sample of CD8+ T cells from the margin of a lung tumor. Receptor source: a female donor with lung adenocarcinoma. The CD4 and CD8 labels of this study may be unreliable.

V is TRBV27 and J is TRBJ2-1; TRBD1 agrees at 9 bases. The CDR3 length is 17 residues. Germline V gene sequence: CDR1 MNHEY, CDR2 SMNVEV (reference sequence). The V and J ends lost 5 bases and 0 bases, in that order; junction bases with no gene match: 8. The CDR3 loop reads CASSRRTGASSYNEQFF. CDR3 in DNA: TGTGCCAGCAGTCGTCGGACAGGGGCCAGCTCCTACAATGAGCAGTTCTTC.

As regards this clonotype: The junction and the germline gene differ at one end; a read error may be behind it. The chain is built from TRBV10-1 and TRBJ2-5; D is tentatively TRBD1 or TRBD2 (6 bases each). Germline-derived CDR1 and CDR2 are WNHNN and SYGVQD (reference sequence). This CDR3 is 14 amino acids long. Here the CDR3 DNA reads TGCGCGAGCATCGGGGGCCGTGACCAAGATACGCAGTACTTC. This codes for CASIGGRDQDTQYF.

Within the sample, this clonotype is medium-sized (0.01 to 0.1%). The chain employs TRBV10-2 and TRBJ2-5; D is unresolved. The CDR3 consists of 15 residues. V dropped 0 bases and J dropped 5 bases, with 13 bases sitting between them. Germline V gives CDR1 WSHSY, CDR2 SAAADI. The chain's CDR3 is CASSESGWKGETQYF. The CDR3 coding sequence is TGCGCCAGCAGTGAGTCTGGCTGGAAAGGGGAGACCCAGTACTTC.

The V and J genes are TRBV6-4 and TRBJ2-2; 9 nucleotides match TRBD2. Trimming at V came to 5 bases and at J to 0 bases, leaving 7 bases not matched to a gene. Germline CDR1 reads MRHNA; CDR2 reads SNTAGT. This CDR3 spans 17 amino acids. The CDR3 DNA follows: TGTGCCAGCAGTAGGTCCGCGGGAGGGACGAACACCGGGGAGCTGTTTTTT. Its protein product is CASSRSAGGTNTGELFF.

The J gene is TRBJ1-6, the V gene TRBV6-4; no definite D call. This CDR3 is 14 amino acids long. The germline V and J ends were trimmed by 2 bases and 6 bases, with 8 bases remaining between them. CDR1 is MRHNA and CDR2 is SNTAGT in the germline V gene. In DNA form, the CDR3 reads TGTGCCAGCAGTGACCAGGCCTTTAATTCACCCCTCCACTTT. Protein: CASSDQAFNSPLHF.

In this sample, this clonotype turned up a few times. This sequence joins TRBV6-5 and TRBJ2-4, with 8 bases identical to TRBD2. From germline, CDR1 is MNHEY and CDR2 SVGAGI. The CDR3 is 14 residues long. The junction had 7 bases not matched to a gene; V was cut back by 4 bases and J by 8 bases. CDR3 nucleotides: TGTGCCAGCAGTTTAACTAGCGGTGGGGACATTCAGTACTTC. This translates into CASSLTSGGDIQYF.

Worth noting for this clonotype: Germline and junction disagree at one end, which may indicate a read error. The DNA of the CDR3 is TGTGCCAGGGGGCTCGGAGTCAAAAACATGCAGTACTTT. It specifies CARGLGVKNMQYF. This sequence joins TRBV11-3 and TRBJ2-3; tentative D call: TRBD1 (5 bases). The CDR3 has 13 amino acids. CDR1 SGHNT and CDR2 YENEEA come from the germline V gene. Variable domain in full (rest from reference TRBV11-3 and TRBJ2-3): EAGVVQSPRYKIIEKKQPVAFWCNPISGHNTLYWYLQNLGQGPELLIRYENEEAVDDSQLPKDRFSAERLKGVDSTLKIQPAELGDSAVYLCARGLGVKNMQYFGPGTRLTVL.

The CDR3 protein is CASTQRRYASTDTQYF. As DNA, the CDR3 is TGTGCCAGCACCCAAAGGCGGTACGCTAGCACAGATACGCAGTATTTT. The V call is TRBV6-1, the J call TRBJ2-3; D call uncertain. The CDR3 has 16 residues. The germline V gene encodes CDR1 MNHNS and CDR2 SASEGT. Deletions cut 7 bases from V and 0 bases from J, with 17 bases between.

V usage is TRBV6-1 and J usage is TRBJ2-5; unclear D gene. The DNA end lines up better with TRBJ2-7; the J call may be wrong. The CDR3 consists of 14 residues. Germline V CDR1 and CDR2: MNHNS, SASEGT. The DNA for the CDR3 is TGTGCCAGCAGTGTGGGCCCTGAAGGTGACGAGCAGTACTTC. Translated: CASSVGPEGDEQYF.

Judged by abundance, this clonotype is medium-sized. The rearrangement uses TRBV7-2 and TRBJ2-1, with D possibly TRBD1 on 6 matching bases. The CDR3 covers 19 residues. V shed 1 base and J shed 0 bases, with 19 bases lying between them. Germline V gives CDR1 SGHTA, CDR2 FQGNSA. In DNA form, the CDR3 reads TGTGCCAGCAGCTTAGGGGGACGGGACACTTTGAGCTCCTACAATGAGCAGTTCTTC. Encoded protein: CASSLGGRDTLSSYNEQFF.

In regard to this clonotype: The germline gene is not matched at one end of the junction; a read error may be the cause. V is TRBV6-1 and J is TRBJ2-4; D possibly corresponds to TRBD2 (6 bases). The CDR3 loop spans 14 amino acids. The germline CDR1 and CDR2 sequences are MNHNS and SASEGT. The DNA of the CDR3 is TGTGCCAGCAGGAGCGGGTGGGCCTTGAACACGCAGTATTTC. Encoded protein: CASRSGWALNTQYF.

This rearrangement joins TRBV27 to TRBJ2-5; 9 nucleotides match TRBD1. Losses at the gene ends were 5 bases for V and 5 bases for J; bases not matched to a gene: 9. The CDR3 has 15 amino acids. Germline V gene data show CDR1 as MNHEY and CDR2 as SMNVEV (reference sequence). The CDR3 DNA follows: TGTGCCAGCAGTGGACAGGGGCAGGACGTGGAGACCCAGTACTTC. As protein: CASSGQGQDVETQYF.

This chain uses TRBV7-8 with TRBJ2-2; D is unclear. The V and J ends lost 5 bases and 8 bases respectively, with 9 bases between them. Germline V lookup: CDR1 SGHVS, CDR2 FQNEAQ. This CDR3 has 12 residues. The CDR3 region has the DNA TGTGCCAGCAGCCATGGCAGAGGGGAGCTGTTTTTT. Protein sequence: CASSHGRGELFF.

About this clonotype itself: This may be a read error, as it is one base from a much larger clone. V is TRBV6-5 and J is TRBJ2-1, with D possibly being TRBD2 (6 bases). The assigned J gene may be wrong: the sequence end matches TRBJ2-7 better. CDR1 is MNHEY, CDR2 SVGAGI, per germline. This CDR3 has 17 residues. The DNA for the CDR3 is TGTGCCAGCAGTTACTATGGCGGCCGGGGGAGAGTCCATGAGCAGTACTTC. This sequence encodes CASSYYGGRGRVHEQYF.